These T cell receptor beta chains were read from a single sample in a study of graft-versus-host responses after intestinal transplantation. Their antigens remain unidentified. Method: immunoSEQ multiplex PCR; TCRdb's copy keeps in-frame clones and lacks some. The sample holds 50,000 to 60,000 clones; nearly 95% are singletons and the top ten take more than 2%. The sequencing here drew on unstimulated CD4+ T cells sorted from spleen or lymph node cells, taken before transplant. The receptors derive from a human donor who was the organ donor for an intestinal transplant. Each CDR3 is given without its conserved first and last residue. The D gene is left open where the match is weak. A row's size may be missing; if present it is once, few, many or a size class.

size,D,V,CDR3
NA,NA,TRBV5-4,ASSSSAAGLGYNEQF
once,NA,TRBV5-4,ASSLGQVNGYT
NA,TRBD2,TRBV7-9,ASSLTSGRADTQY
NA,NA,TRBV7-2,ASSLADSHGYT
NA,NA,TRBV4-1,ASSQERAGRSSGNTIY
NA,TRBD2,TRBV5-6,ASSLGLAVTDTQY
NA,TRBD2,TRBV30,AWSVNRGLAGEGTQY
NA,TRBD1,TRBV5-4,ASSDLTGTGGSYEQY
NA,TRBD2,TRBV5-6,ASSGGLAGSTDTQY
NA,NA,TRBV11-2,ASSLSGTDTQY
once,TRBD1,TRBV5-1,ASSPGTGGDYGYT
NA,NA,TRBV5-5,ASSLIMNTEAF
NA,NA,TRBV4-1,ASSQEGLTGNTIY
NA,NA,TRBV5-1,ASRIWGSTDTQY
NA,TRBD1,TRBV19,ASSTFSGTVMAQGANVLT
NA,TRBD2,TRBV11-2,ASSSGLAGGPGSGEQY
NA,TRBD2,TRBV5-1,ASSVRTSGLSGANVLT
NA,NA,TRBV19,ASSNTVNTEAF
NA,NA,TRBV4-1,ASSQVSSNSYEQY
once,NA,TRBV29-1,SVVLDYEQY
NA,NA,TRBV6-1,ASSEIGDPHDNEQF
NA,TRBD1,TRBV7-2,ASSLGQGAKNIQY
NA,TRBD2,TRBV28,AGQRGSPPYEQY
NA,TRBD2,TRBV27,ASIPSPTSGRATYNEQF
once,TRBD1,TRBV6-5,ASSYGGQAYEQY
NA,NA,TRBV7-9,ASSLEATGYTEAF
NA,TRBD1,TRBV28,ASRMGQGYEQY
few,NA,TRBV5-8,ASSTERTILSYEQY
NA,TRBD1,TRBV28,ASSLIRGLGGYT
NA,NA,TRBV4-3,ASSLQEIVDTQY
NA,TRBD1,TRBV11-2,ASSRQGQGSETQY
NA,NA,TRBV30,AWSRYSPYEQY
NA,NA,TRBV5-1,ASSRFSDSPNSDTQY
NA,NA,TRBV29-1,SVAGSGYEQY
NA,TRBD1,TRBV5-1,ASSNRTGLNSPLH
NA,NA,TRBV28,ASSLANTGELF
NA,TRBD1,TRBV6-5,ASGTAEKLF
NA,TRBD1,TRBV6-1,ASLYRGTNEKLF
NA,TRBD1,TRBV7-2,ASSLEQGASYEQY
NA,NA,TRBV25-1,ASSEYWASGEDTQY
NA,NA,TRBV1,TSSQGGGTDTQY
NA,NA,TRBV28,ASQTSGSTDTQY
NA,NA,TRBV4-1,ASSQGGEKLF
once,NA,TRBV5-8,ASSLRGISYGYT
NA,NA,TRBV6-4,ASSDSQRLRQETQY